Included here is one T cell receptor beta chain sequence, with context. The CDR3 length is 14 residues. With 6 bases removed from V and 3 bases from J, the gap between germline ends came to 14 bases. Germline loops: CDR1 ENHRY, CDR2 SYGVKD. The data derive from a study of blood T cell repertoires in COVID-19. Study at large: Specimens from acute and convalescent COVID-19 originated in the United States, Italy and Spain.

As processed by the authors: Using reference gene primer amplification, nucleated cell counts were estimated. TCRdb's copy holds only in-frame clones and misses some; the assay was immunoSEQ multiplex PCR. That table furnishes V, J and clone size, whereas the DNA furnished D and trimming. The table shows 270,000 or so clones, with less than 90% occurring only once. J is TRBJ1-2 and V is TRBV10-3; no firm D call. This receptor was identified in a human donor in a cohort sampled during active COVID-19. The sequencing input was peripheral blood. CDR3 sequence: CAIRGGRLDYGYTF. CDR3 nucleotide sequence: TGTGCCATCAGGGGCGGGAGGTTAGACTATGGCTACACCTTC.